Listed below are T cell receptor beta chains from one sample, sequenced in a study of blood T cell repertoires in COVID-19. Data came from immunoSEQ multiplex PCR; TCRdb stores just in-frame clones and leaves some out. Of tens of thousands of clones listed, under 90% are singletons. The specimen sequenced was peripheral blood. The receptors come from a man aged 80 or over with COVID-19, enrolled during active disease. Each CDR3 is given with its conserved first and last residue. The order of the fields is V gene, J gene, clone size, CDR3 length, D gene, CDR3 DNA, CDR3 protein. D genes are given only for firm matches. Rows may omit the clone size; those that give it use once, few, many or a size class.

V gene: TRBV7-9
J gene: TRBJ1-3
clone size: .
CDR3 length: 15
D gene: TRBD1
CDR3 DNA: TGTGCCAGCAGCTTAGGACAGGGGCTGGGAAACACCATATATTTT
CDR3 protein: CASSLGQGLGNTIYF

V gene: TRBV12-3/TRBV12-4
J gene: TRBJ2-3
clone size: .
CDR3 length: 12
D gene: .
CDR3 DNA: TGTGCCAGCACGCGCCGCACAGATACGCAGTATTTT
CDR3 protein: CASTRRTDTQYF

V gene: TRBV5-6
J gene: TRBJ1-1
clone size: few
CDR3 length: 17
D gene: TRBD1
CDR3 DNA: TGTGCCAGCAGCTTGACCAACAGGGGGCAGAGGGACACTGAAGCTTTCTTT
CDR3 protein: CASSLTNRGQRDTEAFF

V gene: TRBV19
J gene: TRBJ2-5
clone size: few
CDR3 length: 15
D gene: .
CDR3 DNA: TGTGCCAGTAGTTATCGGCAGGCCTTCCAAGAGACCCAGTACTTC
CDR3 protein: CASSYRQAFQETQYF

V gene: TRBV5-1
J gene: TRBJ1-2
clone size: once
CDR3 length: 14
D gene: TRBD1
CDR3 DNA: TGCGCCAGCTCCCCGAACCGGGACAGGGATGGCTACACCTTC
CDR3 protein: CASSPNRDRDGYTF

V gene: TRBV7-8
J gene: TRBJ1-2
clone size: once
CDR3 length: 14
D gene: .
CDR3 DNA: TGTGCCAGCAGCTTAGATGCAGGGGTTGGTGGCTACACCTTC
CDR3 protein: CASSLDAGVGGYTF

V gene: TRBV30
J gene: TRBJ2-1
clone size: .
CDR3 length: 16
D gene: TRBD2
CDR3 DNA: TGTGCCTGGAGCCCGGGACTATCGACCGGGGGCAATGAGCAGTTCTTC
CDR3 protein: CAWSPGLSTGGNEQFF

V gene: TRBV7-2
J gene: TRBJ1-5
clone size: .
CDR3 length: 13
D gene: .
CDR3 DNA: TGTGCCAGCAGCCCGTATAGCAATCAGCCCCAGCATTTT
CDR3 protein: CASSPYSNQPQHF

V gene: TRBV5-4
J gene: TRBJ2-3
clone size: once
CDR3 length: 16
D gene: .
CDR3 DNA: TGTGCCAGCAGCTTCTCAGGGGAACGGAACACAGATACGCAGTATTTT
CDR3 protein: CASSFSGERNTDTQYF

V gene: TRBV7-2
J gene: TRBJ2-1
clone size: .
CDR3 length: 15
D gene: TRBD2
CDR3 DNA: TGTGCCAGCAGCCCTGCCGGGACTAGGTACAATGAGCAGTTCTTC
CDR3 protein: CASSPAGTRYNEQFF

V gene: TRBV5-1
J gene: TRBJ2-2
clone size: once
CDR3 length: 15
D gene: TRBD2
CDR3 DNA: TGCGCCAGCAGCTTGGCAGCGGGGGAAACCGGGGAGCTGTTTTTT
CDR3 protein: CASSLAAGETGELFF

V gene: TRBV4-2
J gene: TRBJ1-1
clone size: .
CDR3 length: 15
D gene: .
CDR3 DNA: TGTGCCAGCAGGACGGAGGGAGGTCTTAACACTGAAGCTTTCTTT
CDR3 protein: CASRTEGGLNTEAFF

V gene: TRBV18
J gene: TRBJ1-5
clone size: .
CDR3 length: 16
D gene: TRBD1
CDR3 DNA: TGTGCCAGCTCCCCCGGACAGGGGCCGAGCAATCAGCCCCAGCATTTT
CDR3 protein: CASSPGQGPSNQPQHF

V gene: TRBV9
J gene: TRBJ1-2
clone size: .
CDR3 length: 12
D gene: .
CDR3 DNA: TGTGCCAGCAACTTAGGACAATCAGGCTACACCTTC
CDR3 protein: CASNLGQSGYTF

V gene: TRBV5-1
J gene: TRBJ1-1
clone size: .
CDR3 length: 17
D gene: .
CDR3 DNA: TGCGCCAGCAGCTTCGGAGGGATGATTAAAATGAACACTGAAGCTTTCTTT
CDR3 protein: CASSFGGMIKMNTEAFF

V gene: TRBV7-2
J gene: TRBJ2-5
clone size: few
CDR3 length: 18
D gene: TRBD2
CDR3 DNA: TGTGCCAGCAGCAAAGGACTAGCGGGAGGCGGATACCAAGAGACCCAGTACTTC
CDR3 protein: CASSKGLAGGGYQETQYF

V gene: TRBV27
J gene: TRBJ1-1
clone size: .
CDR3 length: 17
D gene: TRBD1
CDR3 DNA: TGTGCCAGCCGACCCGGACAGGGGGCCTCTTGGAACACTGAAGCTTTCTTT
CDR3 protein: CASRPGQGASWNTEAFF

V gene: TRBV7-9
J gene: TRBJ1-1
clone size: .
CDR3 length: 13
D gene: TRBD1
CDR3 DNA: TGTGCCAGCAGCGAGACAGGGGACACTGAAGCTTTCTTT
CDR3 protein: CASSETGDTEAFF

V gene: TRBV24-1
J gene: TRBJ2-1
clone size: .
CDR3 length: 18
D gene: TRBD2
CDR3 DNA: TGTGCCACCAGTGAACCGAAACCGGGGGTAGCGGGAATGAATGAGCAGTTCTTC
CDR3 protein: CATSEPKPGVAGMNEQFF

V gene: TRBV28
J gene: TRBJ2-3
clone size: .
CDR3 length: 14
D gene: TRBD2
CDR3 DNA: TGTGCCAGCAGACCTAGCGGGGGGCCCCTCTCTCAGTATTTT
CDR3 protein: CASRPSGGPLSQYF

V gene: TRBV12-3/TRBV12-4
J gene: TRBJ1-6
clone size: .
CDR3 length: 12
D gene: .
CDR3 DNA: TGTGCCAGCACCTCCGGGTATTCACCCCTCCACTTT
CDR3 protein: CASTSGYSPLHF

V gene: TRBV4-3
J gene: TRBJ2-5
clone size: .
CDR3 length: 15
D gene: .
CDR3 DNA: TGCGCCAGCAGCCCTGCTAGGGGTTCAGGAGAGACCCAGTACTTC
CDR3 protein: CASSPARGSGETQYF

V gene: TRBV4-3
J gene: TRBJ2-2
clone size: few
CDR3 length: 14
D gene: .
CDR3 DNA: TGCGCCAGCAGCCAAGATCACTCGGCCGGGGAGCTGTTTTTT
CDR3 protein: CASSQDHSAGELFF

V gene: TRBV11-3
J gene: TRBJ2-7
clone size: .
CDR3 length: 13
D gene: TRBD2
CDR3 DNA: TGTGCCAGCAGCCCGAGTAGGGAGGGCGAGCAGTACTTC
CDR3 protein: CASSPSREGEQYF

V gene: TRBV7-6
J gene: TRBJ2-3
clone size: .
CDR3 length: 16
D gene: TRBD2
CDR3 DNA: TGTGCCAGCAGCTTAGGTAGCGGGGGGTTGACAGATACGCAGTATTTT
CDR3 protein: CASSLGSGGLTDTQYF

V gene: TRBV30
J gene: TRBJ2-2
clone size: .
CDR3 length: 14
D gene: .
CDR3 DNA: TGTGCCTGGCGAGGTAGAGTCGACACCGGGGAGCTGTTTTTT
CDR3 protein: CAWRGRVDTGELFF

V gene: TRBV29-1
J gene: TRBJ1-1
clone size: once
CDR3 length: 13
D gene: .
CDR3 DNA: TGCAGCGTTGAGAGTCGACAGGCCGGACGAGCTTTCTTT
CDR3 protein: CSVESRQAGRAFF

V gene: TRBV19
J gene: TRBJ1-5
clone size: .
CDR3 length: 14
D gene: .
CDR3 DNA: TGTGCCAGTAGTATCAGGGATAGCAATCAGCCCCAGCATTTT
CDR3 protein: CASSIRDSNQPQHF

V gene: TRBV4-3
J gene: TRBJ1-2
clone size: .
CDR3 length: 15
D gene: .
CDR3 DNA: TGCGCCAGCAGCCAACTCGCGGGGGAAGCCTATGGCTACACCTTC
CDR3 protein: CASSQLAGEAYGYTF

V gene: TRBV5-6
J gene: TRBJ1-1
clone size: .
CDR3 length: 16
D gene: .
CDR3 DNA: TGTGCCAGCAGCTTTTCTGGACAACTGATGAACACTGAAGCTTTCTTT
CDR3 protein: CASSFSGQLMNTEAFF

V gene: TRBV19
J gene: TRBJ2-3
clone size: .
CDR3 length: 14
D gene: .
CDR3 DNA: TGTGCCAGTAGTAGGCAGGTCAGCACAGATACGCAGTATTTT
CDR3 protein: CASSRQVSTDTQYF

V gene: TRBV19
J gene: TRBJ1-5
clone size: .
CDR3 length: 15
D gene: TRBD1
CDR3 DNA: TGTGCCAGTAGCGACAGGGGGAATAGCAATCAGCCCCAGCATTTT
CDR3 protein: CASSDRGNSNQPQHF

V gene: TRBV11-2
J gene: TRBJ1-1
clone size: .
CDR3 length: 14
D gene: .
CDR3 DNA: TGTGCCAGCAGCGCACAGCCGACGAACACTGAAGCTTTCTTT
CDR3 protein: CASSAQPTNTEAFF

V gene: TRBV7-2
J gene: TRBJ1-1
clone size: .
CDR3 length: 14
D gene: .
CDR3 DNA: TGTGCCAGCAGGCCGTCGCGCGACAGCGCCGAAGCTTTCTTT
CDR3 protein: CASRPSRDSAEAFF

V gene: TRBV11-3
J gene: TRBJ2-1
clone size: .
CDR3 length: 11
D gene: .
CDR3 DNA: TGTGCCAGCAGCCCGGCAGGTGAGCAGTTCTTC
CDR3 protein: CASSPAGEQFF

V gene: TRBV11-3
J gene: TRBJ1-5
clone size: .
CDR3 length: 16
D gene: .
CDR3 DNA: TGTGCCAACCCGGGAGGCCCCCTTTTAAGCAATCAGCCCCAGCATTTT
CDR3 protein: CANPGGPLLSNQPQHF

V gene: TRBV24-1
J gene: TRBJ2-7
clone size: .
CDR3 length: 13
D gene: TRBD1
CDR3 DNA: TGTGCCACCGTAAACAGGGGAAACTACGAGCAGTACTTC
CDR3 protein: CATVNRGNYEQYF

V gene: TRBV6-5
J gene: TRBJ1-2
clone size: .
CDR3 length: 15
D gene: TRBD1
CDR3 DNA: TGTGCCAGCAGTTACTCGCGAGACAGGGGGGATGGCTACACCTTC
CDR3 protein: CASSYSRDRGDGYTF

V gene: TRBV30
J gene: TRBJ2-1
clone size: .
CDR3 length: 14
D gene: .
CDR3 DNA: TGTGCCTGGGCGGAGGGCGCTTCCTACAATGAGCAGTTCTTC
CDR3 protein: CAWAEGASYNEQFF

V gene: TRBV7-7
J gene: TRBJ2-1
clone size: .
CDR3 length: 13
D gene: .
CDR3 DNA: TGTGCCAGCAGCCTCTACCTGGACAATGAGCAGTTCTTC
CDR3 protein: CASSLYLDNEQFF

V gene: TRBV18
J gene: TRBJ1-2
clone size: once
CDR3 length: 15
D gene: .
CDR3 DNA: TGTGCCAGCTCACCACCTTACAGGGAACACTATGGCTACACCTTC
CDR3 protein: CASSPPYREHYGYTF

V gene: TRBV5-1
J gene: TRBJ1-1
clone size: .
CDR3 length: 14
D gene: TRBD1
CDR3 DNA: TGCGCCAGCAGCTGGGGACAGGGTACGACTGAAGCTTTCTTT
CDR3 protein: CASSWGQGTTEAFF

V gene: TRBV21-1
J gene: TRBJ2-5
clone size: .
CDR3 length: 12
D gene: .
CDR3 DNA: TGTGCCGGACGGGACAGGGTTGGAACCCAGTACTTC
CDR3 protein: CAGRDRVGTQYF

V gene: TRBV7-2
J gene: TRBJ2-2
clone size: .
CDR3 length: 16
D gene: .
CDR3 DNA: TGTGCCAGCAGCTTATGGGCGACAGGAGTCACCGGGGAGCTGTTTTTT
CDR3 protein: CASSLWATGVTGELFF

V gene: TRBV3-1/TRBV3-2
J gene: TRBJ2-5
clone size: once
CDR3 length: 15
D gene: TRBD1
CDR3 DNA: TGTGCCAGCAGCTACAGGGGGTACGGGCAAGAGACCCAGTACTTC
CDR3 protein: CASSYRGYGQETQYF

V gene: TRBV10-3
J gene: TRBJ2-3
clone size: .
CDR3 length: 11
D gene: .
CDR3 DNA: TGTGCCATCAGTGCAGGAGATACGCAGTATTTT
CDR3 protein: CAISAGDTQYF

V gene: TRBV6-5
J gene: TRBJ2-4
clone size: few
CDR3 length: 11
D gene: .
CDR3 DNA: TGTGCCAGCAGTTACCGAAACATTCAGTACTTC
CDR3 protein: CASSYRNIQYF

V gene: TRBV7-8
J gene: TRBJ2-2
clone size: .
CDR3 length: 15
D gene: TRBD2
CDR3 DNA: TGTGCCAGCAGCTTAGTGGCTAGCGGGGCCGGGGAGCTGTTTTTT
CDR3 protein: CASSLVASGAGELFF

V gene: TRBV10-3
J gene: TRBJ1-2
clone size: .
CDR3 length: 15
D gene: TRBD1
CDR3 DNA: TGTGCCATCAGTGAGACGGGACAGGGGGCCTATGGCTACACCTTC
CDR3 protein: CAISETGQGAYGYTF

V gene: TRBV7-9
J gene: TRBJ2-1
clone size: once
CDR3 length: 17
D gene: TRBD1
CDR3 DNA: TGTGCCAGCAGCCCACAGGGGGAACAGAGCTCCTACAATGAGCAGTTCTTC
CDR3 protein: CASSPQGEQSSYNEQFF

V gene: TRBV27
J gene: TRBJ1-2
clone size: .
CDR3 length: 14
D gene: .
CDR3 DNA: TGTGCCAGCAGTTCGTCTACCCTGAGCTATGGCTACACCTTC
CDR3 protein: CASSSSTLSYGYTF

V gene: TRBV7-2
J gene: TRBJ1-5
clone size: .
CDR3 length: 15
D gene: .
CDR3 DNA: TGTGCCAGCAGCTTAACCGCCAGGATTAATCAGCCCCAGCATTTT
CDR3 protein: CASSLTARINQPQHF

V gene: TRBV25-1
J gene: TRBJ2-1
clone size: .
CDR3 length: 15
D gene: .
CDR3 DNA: TGTGCCAGCAGTGACCTGACAGCGAACCCCAATGAGCAGTTCTTC
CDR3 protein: CASSDLTANPNEQFF

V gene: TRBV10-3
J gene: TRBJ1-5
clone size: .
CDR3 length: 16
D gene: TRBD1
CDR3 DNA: TGTGCCATCAGCAATACAGGGGGCGCGGGCAATCAGCCCCAGCATTTT
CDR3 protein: CAISNTGGAGNQPQHF

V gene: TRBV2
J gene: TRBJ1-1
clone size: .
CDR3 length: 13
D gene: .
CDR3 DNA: TGTGCCAGCAGTGAACGGGGGAGCACTGAAGCTTTCTTT
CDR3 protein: CASSERGSTEAFF

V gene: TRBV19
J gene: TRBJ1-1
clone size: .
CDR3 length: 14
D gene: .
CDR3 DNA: TGTGCCAGTAGTATATCAGGTGGTGGCCCTGAAGCTTTCTTT
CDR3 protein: CASSISGGGPEAFF

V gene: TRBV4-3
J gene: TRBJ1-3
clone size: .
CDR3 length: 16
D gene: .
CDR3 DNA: TGCGCCAGCAGCCAAGGGCTTAGGAGGGCTGGAAACACCATATATTTT
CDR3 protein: CASSQGLRRAGNTIYF

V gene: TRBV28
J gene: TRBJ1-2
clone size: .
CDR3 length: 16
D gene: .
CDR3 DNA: TGTGCCAGCAGTGGCTCCGCCGGGTCCCTCAGGGATGGCTACACCTTC
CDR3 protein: CASSGSAGSLRDGYTF